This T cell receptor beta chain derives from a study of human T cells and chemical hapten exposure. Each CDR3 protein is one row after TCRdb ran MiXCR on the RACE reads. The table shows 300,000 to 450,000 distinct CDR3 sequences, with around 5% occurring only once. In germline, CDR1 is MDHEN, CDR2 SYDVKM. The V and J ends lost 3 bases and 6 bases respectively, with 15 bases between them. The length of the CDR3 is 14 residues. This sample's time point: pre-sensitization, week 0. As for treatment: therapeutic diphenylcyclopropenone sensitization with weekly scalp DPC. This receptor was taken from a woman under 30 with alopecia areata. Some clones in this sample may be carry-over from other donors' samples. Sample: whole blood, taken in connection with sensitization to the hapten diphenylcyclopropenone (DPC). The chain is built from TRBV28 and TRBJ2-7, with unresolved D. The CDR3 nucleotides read TGTGCCAGCAGTTTCGTGACTCAAGGTCCCGAGCAGTACTTC. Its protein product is CASSFVTQGPEQYF.